The source of this T cell receptor beta chain is a study of T cells after yellow fever vaccination. Findings and limits, study-wide: Though it reached lower strength, the secondary response hit its peak faster, day 5 versus 15. Post-booster repertoires again held most primary-vaccination clones (roughly 95% CD4, approximately 90% CD8).

This clonotype was found many times. The target antigen is unknown. TCRdb redid the calling of the 5' RACE reads with MiXCR, one entry per CDR3 protein. The sample holds approximately 300,000 distinct CDR3 sequences, approximately 7% seen once. CDR1 and CDR2 (germline): SEHNR, FQNEAQ (reference sequence). Trimming shortened V by 6 bases and J by 4 bases, and 18 bases separated the two germline ends. The CDR3 consists of 15 residues. The sample was PBMCs, taken around 45 days after the first yellow fever vaccination. The rearrangement joins TRBV7-9 to TRBJ2-5, with D possibly matching TRBD1 (6 bases). The clonotype was recovered from a man aged 18 to 29 who received the YFV17D yellow fever vaccine. This CDR3 is CASSRSRGFRETQYF. In DNA form, the CDR3 reads TGTGCCAGCAGTCGAAGCAGGGGATTCAGAGAGACCCAGTACTTC.